The source of this T cell receptor (beta chain) is a study of blood T cells in healthy people across ages. Study at large: Template switching recovered approximately one barcoded beta molecule for every two T cells.

General study results and limits: Long-lived donors exceeded aged donors in naive CD4+ cells and diversity.

The authors extracted at least 5 micrograms of total RNA per sample. With 5 bases clipped from V and 3 bases from J, the junction kept 6 bases outside the gene matches. This CDR3 spans 14 amino acids. Germline CDR1 and CDR2: WNHNN and SYGVQD (reference sequence). For this clonotype: Its antigen remains unknown.

Alongside a J-beta primer mix, a sample-barcoded 5' primer served in a second PCR lasting roughly 6 to 11 cycles. A single record per CDR3 protein comes from TCRdb applying MiXCR to the 5' RACE reads. The table shows about 1,600,000 distinct CDR3 sequences, with approximately 42% occurring only once. The chain carries TRBV10-1 and TRBJ2-5; TRBD1 agrees at 7 bases. This clonotype originated in a woman aged 18-29 years in good health. Sequenced sample: blood. This CDR3 reads CASSRKGGEETQYF. DNA of the CDR3: TGCGCCAGCAGTCGAAAAGGGGGCGAAGAGACCCAGTACTTC.